Sequencing of this TCR beta chain was carried out in a study of beta chain features in type 1 diabetes. The wider study: Examination spanned around 110 million sorted cells from all samples.

This CDR3 has 14 residues. J gave up 2 bases and V 7 bases, and 8 bases lay outside the gene matches. Germline-derived CDR1 and CDR2 are SQVTM and ANQGSEA. With respect to this clone: Its antigen is not identified.

Sequencing targeted expressed TCRB transcripts, as all isolated RNA had been reverse transcribed. TCRdb keeps only in-frame clones here, not all; method: immunoSEQ multiplex PCR. Among 200,000 to 300,000 clones, 13% to 15% were seen once, and the ten largest hold more than 0.025%. By way of CD45RO/CCR7/CD25/CD127/CD95/CD27, the CD4+ regulatory, stem cell-like memory, central memory and naive cells were sorted. The study, taken as a whole, reports: Whatever favoring of shorter templates PCR might show would apply equally to patients and controls. A pattern of fewer insertions and more deletions at VDJ junctions was seen in type 1 diabetes patients.

The source of this sequence is a middle-aged woman in good health. The material sequenced was naive CD4+ T cells from blood. V gene TRBV29-1 combines with J gene TRBJ2-7; 10 nucleotides line up with TRBD1. CDR3 sequence (DNA): TGCAGCGCCAGCCGGGACAGGGGTCCCTACGAGCAGTACTTC. It yields the protein CSASRDRGPYEQYF.